This is a list of T cell receptor beta chains from one sample in a study of blood T cells in healthy people across ages. TCRdb called the 5' RACE reads again in MiXCR, with one record for every CDR3 protein. The sample lists roughly 1,500,000 distinct CDR3 sequences; 42% were seen once. Specimen: blood. Every receptor here comes from a woman aged 18-29 years in good health. CDR3s include the opening cysteine and the closing phenylalanine or tryptophan. Fields, in order: clone size, V gene, J gene, D gene, CDR3 protein, CDR3 DNA. A D gene is named only where the DNA matches it firmly. Clone size is not always given. Where it is, it says once, few, many or a class for expanded clones.

clone size: few
V gene: TRBV6-6
J gene: TRBJ1-1
D gene: NA
CDR3 protein: CASSLGGAATEAFF
CDR3 DNA: TGTGCCAGCAGCCTAGGTGGGGCGGCCACTGAAGCTTTCTTT

clone size: NA
V gene: TRBV5-1
J gene: TRBJ2-7
D gene: TRBD1
CDR3 protein: CASSLAIRDSSYEQYF
CDR3 DNA: TGCGCCAGCAGCTTGGCCATCCGGGACAGTTCCTACGAGCAGTACTTC

clone size: NA
V gene: TRBV2
J gene: TRBJ2-5
D gene: TRBD1
CDR3 protein: CASSQQGVREQYF
CDR3 DNA: TGTGCCAGCAGTCAACAGGGGGTCAGGGAGCAGTACTTC

clone size: NA
V gene: TRBV15
J gene: TRBJ2-1
D gene: NA
CDR3 protein: CATSRAGISSYNEQFF
CDR3 DNA: TGTGCCACCAGCAGAGCGGGGATAAGCTCCTACAATGAGCAGTTCTTC

clone size: NA
V gene: TRBV10-3
J gene: TRBJ2-5
D gene: NA
CDR3 protein: CAISESTPTRRFQETQYF
CDR3 DNA: TGTGCCATCAGTGAGTCCACACCGACTAGGCGGTTCCAAGAGACCCAGTACTTC

clone size: NA
V gene: TRBV6-2/TRBV6-3
J gene: TRBJ1-1
D gene: NA
CDR3 protein: CASSYSYGLNTEAFF
CDR3 DNA: TGTGCCAGCAGTTACTCCTATGGGCTGAACACTGAAGCTTTCTTT

clone size: NA
V gene: TRBV5-1
J gene: TRBJ1-4
D gene: NA
CDR3 protein: CASSITGTVTTNEKLFF
CDR3 DNA: TGCGCCAGCAGCATCACCGGGACGGTCACAACTAATGAAAAACTGTTTTTT

clone size: NA
V gene: TRBV5-1
J gene: TRBJ2-1
D gene: TRBD2
CDR3 protein: CASSLYLAGSVSYNEQFF
CDR3 DNA: TGCGCCAGCAGCTTGTATCTAGCGGGGTCTGTGTCCTACAATGAGCAGTTCTTC

clone size: NA
V gene: TRBV7-6
J gene: TRBJ2-1
D gene: TRBD2
CDR3 protein: CASSLEWTSADEQFF
CDR3 DNA: TGTGCCAGCAGCTTAGAGTGGACTAGCGCAGATGAGCAGTTCTTC

clone size: few
V gene: TRBV3-1
J gene: TRBJ2-1
D gene: NA
CDR3 protein: CASSRNHNEQFF
CDR3 DNA: TGTGCCAGCAGCCGCAATCACAATGAGCAGTTCTTC

clone size: NA
V gene: TRBV6-4
J gene: TRBJ2-7
D gene: TRBD1
CDR3 protein: CASSAFPGGSYEQYF
CDR3 DNA: TGTGCCAGCAGTGCTTTTCCAGGGGGCTCCTACGAGCAGTACTTC

clone size: few
V gene: TRBV6-4
J gene: TRBJ2-3
D gene: TRBD2
CDR3 protein: CASSDTTTSGSPYTQYF
CDR3 DNA: TGTGCCAGCAGTGACACCACCACTAGCGGGAGTCCATATACGCAGTATTTT

clone size: NA
V gene: TRBV20-1
J gene: TRBJ1-4
D gene: NA
CDR3 protein: CSAPRRGEKLFF
CDR3 DNA: TGCAGTGCTCCCCGGCGGGGTGAAAAACTGTTTTTT

clone size: NA
V gene: TRBV5-1
J gene: TRBJ2-2
D gene: NA
CDR3 protein: CASSLVLSVPGELFF
CDR3 DNA: TGCGCCAGCAGCTTGGTTTTATCGGTCCCCGGGGAGCTGTTTTTT

clone size: NA
V gene: TRBV7-9
J gene: TRBJ1-5
D gene: NA
CDR3 protein: CASSLAARVWVISNQPQHF
CDR3 DNA: TGTGCCAGCAGCTTAGCGGCCAGGGTTTGGGTTATAAGCAATCAGCCCCAGCATTTT

clone size: few
V gene: TRBV25-1
J gene: TRBJ2-2
D gene: TRBD2
CDR3 protein: CASSEPPRGRNTGELFF
CDR3 DNA: TGTGCCAGCAGTGAACCTCCTCGCGGGAGGAACACCGGGGAGCTGTTTTTT

clone size: many
V gene: TRBV3-1
J gene: TRBJ1-2
D gene: TRBD1
CDR3 protein: CASSQGQGRGGYTF
CDR3 DNA: TGTGCCAGCAGCCAAGGACAGGGTCGGGGTGGCTACACCTTC

clone size: NA
V gene: TRBV21-1
J gene: TRBJ1-2
D gene: NA
CDR3 protein: CASRGIRETRYGYTF
CDR3 DNA: TGTGCCAGCAGGGGTATCAGGGAAACCCGCTATGGCTACACCTTC

clone size: NA
V gene: TRBV14
J gene: TRBJ2-3
D gene: TRBD1
CDR3 protein: CASSSHRGSSTVTQYF
CDR3 DNA: TGTGCCAGCAGCTCACACAGGGGTTCCTCGACAGTTACGCAGTATTTT

clone size: NA
V gene: TRBV29-1
J gene: TRBJ2-1
D gene: NA
CDR3 protein: CSVEQRSSYNEQFF
CDR3 DNA: TGCAGCGTCGAACAGAGAAGCTCCTACAATGAGCAGTTCTTC

clone size: NA
V gene: TRBV7-2
J gene: TRBJ2-5
D gene: TRBD2
CDR3 protein: CASSLGRASQETQYF
CDR3 DNA: TGTGCCAGCAGCTTGGGGAGGGCGTCCCAAGAGACCCAGTACTTC

clone size: NA
V gene: TRBV28
J gene: TRBJ2-5
D gene: NA
CDR3 protein: CASSFQTGGQETQYF
CDR3 DNA: TGTGCCAGCAGTTTTCAGACAGGAGGCCAAGAGACCCAGTACTTC

clone size: NA
V gene: TRBV2
J gene: TRBJ2-5
D gene: TRBD1
CDR3 protein: CASSVRGRNGETQYF
CDR3 DNA: TGTGCCAGCAGTGTAAGGGGGCGAAATGGGGAGACCCAGTACTTC

clone size: once
V gene: TRBV7-9
J gene: TRBJ1-1
D gene: TRBD1
CDR3 protein: CASSPGQGVIRPMNTEAFF
CDR3 DNA: TGTGCCAGCAGCCCGGGGCAGGGGGTGATCAGACCCATGAACACTGAAGCTTTCTTT

clone size: NA
V gene: TRBV5-1
J gene: TRBJ2-1
D gene: NA
CDR3 protein: CASSMTGGEQFF
CDR3 DNA: TGCGCCAGCAGCATGACAGGAGGTGAGCAGTTCTTC

clone size: NA
V gene: TRBV10-1
J gene: TRBJ2-5
D gene: TRBD2
CDR3 protein: CASSPSTSRGETQYF
CDR3 DNA: TGCGCCAGCAGTCCATCGACTAGCCGGGGAGAGACCCAGTACTTC

clone size: few
V gene: TRBV20-1
J gene: TRBJ1-2
D gene: NA
CDR3 protein: CSARDNGRKRDGYTF
CDR3 DNA: TGCAGTGCTAGAGATAATGGGAGGAAAAGGGATGGCTACACCTTC

clone size: many
V gene: TRBV2
J gene: TRBJ2-1
D gene: NA
CDR3 protein: CAGCTEKFNEQFF
CDR3 DNA: TGTGCCGGTTGTACAGAAAAGTTCAATGAGCAGTTCTTC

clone size: NA
V gene: TRBV28
J gene: TRBJ2-4
D gene: NA
CDR3 protein: CASRQGAKNIQYF
CDR3 DNA: TGTGCCAGCAGGCAGGGGGCCAAAAACATTCAGTACTTC

clone size: few
V gene: TRBV2
J gene: TRBJ2-7
D gene: TRBD2
CDR3 protein: CARGSGTRSYEQYF
CDR3 DNA: TGTGCCAGGGGTAGCGGGACCCGCTCCTACGAGCAGTACTTC

clone size: NA
V gene: TRBV28
J gene: TRBJ2-7
D gene: TRBD2
CDR3 protein: CASTSLAGIYEQYF
CDR3 DNA: TGTGCCAGCACCTCCCTAGCGGGGATCTACGAGCAGTACTTC

clone size: many
V gene: TRBV3-1
J gene: TRBJ2-7
D gene: NA
CDR3 protein: CASSRLGSSYEQYF
CDR3 DNA: TGTGCCAGCAGCCGGTTAGGGTCGTCCTACGAGCAGTACTTC

clone size: few
V gene: TRBV6-5
J gene: TRBJ1-1
D gene: NA
CDR3 protein: CASSFTVNTEAFF
CDR3 DNA: TGTGCCAGCAGTTTTACGGTGAACACTGAAGCTTTCTTT

clone size: few
V gene: TRBV11-2
J gene: TRBJ2-3
D gene: TRBD2
CDR3 protein: CASSRTSVTDTQYF
CDR3 DNA: TGTGCCAGCAGCCGGACTAGCGTGACAGATACGCAGTATTTT

clone size: few
V gene: TRBV20-1
J gene: TRBJ2-3
D gene: NA
CDR3 protein: CSAQSSDTQYF
CDR3 DNA: TGCAGTGCCCAATCGTCAGATACGCAGTATTTT

clone size: NA
V gene: TRBV6-1
J gene: TRBJ2-6
D gene: NA
CDR3 protein: CAIPGEGSGANVLTF
CDR3 DNA: TGTGCCATACCCGGAGAGGGATCTGGGGCCAACGTCCTGACTTTC

clone size: once
V gene: TRBV21-1
J gene: TRBJ2-5
D gene: NA
CDR3 protein: CASSKVQGGLAGRKTQYF
CDR3 DNA: TGTGCCAGCAGCAAAGTACAGGGGGGACTAGCGGGGAGGAAGACCCAGTACTTC

clone size: few
V gene: TRBV28
J gene: TRBJ1-2
D gene: NA
CDR3 protein: CASTLGTNYGYTF
CDR3 DNA: TGTGCCAGCACCCTGGGGACTAACTATGGCTACACCTTC

clone size: NA
V gene: TRBV18
J gene: TRBJ2-7
D gene: NA
CDR3 protein: CASSPTPEESYEQYF
CDR3 DNA: TGTGCCAGCTCACCGACACCCGAGGAGTCCTACGAGCAGTACTTC

clone size: NA
V gene: TRBV11-2
J gene: TRBJ2-5
D gene: TRBD2
CDR3 protein: CASRYGTSVNEQYF
CDR3 DNA: TGTGCCAGCAGGTACGGGACTAGCGTAAATGAGCAGTACTTC

clone size: few
V gene: TRBV29-1
J gene: TRBJ2-5
D gene: NA
CDR3 protein: CSVETGETQYF
CDR3 DNA: TGCAGCGTTGAAACGGGGGAGACCCAGTACTTC

clone size: NA
V gene: TRBV10-3
J gene: TRBJ1-5
D gene: NA
CDR3 protein: CAISENGPVDQPQHF
CDR3 DNA: TGTGCCATCAGTGAGAACGGCCCCGTTGATCAGCCCCAGCATTTT

clone size: NA
V gene: TRBV30
J gene: TRBJ2-1
D gene: TRBD1
CDR3 protein: CAWGQGDGNEQFF
CDR3 DNA: TGTGCCTGGGGACAGGGCGATGGCAATGAGCAGTTCTTC

clone size: NA
V gene: TRBV7-9
J gene: TRBJ2-6
D gene: NA
CDR3 protein: CASSLARGSGANVLTF
CDR3 DNA: TGTGCCAGCAGCTTAGCGCGGGGCTCTGGGGCCAACGTCCTGACTTTC

clone size: few
V gene: TRBV15
J gene: TRBJ2-5
D gene: NA
CDR3 protein: CATSRSLAAQQETQYF
CDR3 DNA: TGTGCCACCAGCAGATCCCTCGCGGCACAGCAAGAGACCCAGTACTTC

clone size: many
V gene: TRBV29-1
J gene: TRBJ2-1
D gene: NA
CDR3 protein: CSGRSGNEQFF
CDR3 DNA: TGCAGCGGGAGGAGCGGGAATGAGCAGTTCTTC

clone size: NA
V gene: TRBV7-2
J gene: TRBJ2-5
D gene: NA
CDR3 protein: CASSFEPGTGKETQYF
CDR3 DNA: TGTGCCAGCAGCTTTGAGCCTGGGACGGGCAAAGAGACCCAGTACTTC

clone size: NA
V gene: TRBV6-6
J gene: TRBJ1-5
D gene: NA
CDR3 protein: CASSPAGDWEPQHF
CDR3 DNA: TGTGCCAGCAGCCCGGCGGGGGATTGGGAGCCCCAGCATTTT

clone size: NA
V gene: TRBV6-5
J gene: TRBJ2-5
D gene: TRBD2
CDR3 protein: CASSNGTSGWQETQYF
CDR3 DNA: TGTGCCAGCAGCAACGGGACTAGCGGATGGCAAGAGACCCAGTACTTC

clone size: NA
V gene: TRBV6-1
J gene: TRBJ2-3
D gene: TRBD2
CDR3 protein: CASSGTSGGTRDTQYF
CDR3 DNA: TGTGCCAGCAGTGGCACTAGCGGGGGGACCCGAGATACGCAGTATTTT

clone size: NA
V gene: TRBV20-1
J gene: TRBJ2-3
D gene: NA
CDR3 protein: CSARTADSSTDTQYF
CDR3 DNA: TGCAGTGCTAGGACAGCCGACTCTAGCACAGATACGCAGTATTTT

clone size: NA
V gene: TRBV7-8
J gene: TRBJ2-3
D gene: NA
CDR3 protein: CASSLFPLSTDTQYF
CDR3 DNA: TGTGCCAGCAGCTTATTCCCCCTGAGCACAGATACGCAGTATTTT

clone size: NA
V gene: TRBV24-1
J gene: TRBJ2-1
D gene: NA
CDR3 protein: CATSDSSRGVPSEQFF
CDR3 DNA: TGTGCCACCAGTGATTCAAGCAGGGGGGTCCCAAGTGAGCAGTTCTTC

clone size: few
V gene: TRBV12-3/TRBV12-4
J gene: TRBJ2-1
D gene: TRBD2
CDR3 protein: CASSLGGRAGDEQFF
CDR3 DNA: TGTGCCAGCAGTTTGGGAGGGAGGGCCGGGGATGAGCAGTTCTTC